This T cell receptor (beta chain) comes out of a study of T cells after yellow fever vaccination. This clonotype was seen repeatedly, ten times or more. MiXCR, applied by TCRdb to the 5' RACE reads, yields one record per CDR3 protein. The sample holds 400,000 to 450,000 distinct CDR3 sequences, under 20% seen once. The origin of this receptor is a man between 18 and 29 years old who received the YFV17D yellow fever vaccine. The sample was PBMCs, taken before the yellow fever booster vaccination.

The CDR3 region is CASSLSGLVGRGTEAFF. The CDR3 DNA reads TGTGCCAGCAGTTTATCGGGGTTGGTGGGAAGGGGCACTGAAGCTTTCTTT. This chain joins TRBV28 and TRBJ1-1; weak D call: TRBD1 (5 bases). This CDR3 contains 17 residues. The V gene's germline CDR1 is MDHEN and CDR2 SYDVKM. V was clipped by 1 base and J by 4 bases, with 19 bases between them.